This section outlines one T cell receptor (beta chain) sequence together with its context. Its antigen is unknown. These data come from a study of shared clonotypes between healthy human individuals. Assay execution took place at the deep level. Sorted-subset replicate PCR reactions were performed with around 210 ng DNA, corresponding to roughly 31,000 T cell genomes. The method was immunoSEQ multiplex PCR; TCRdb's version includes in-frame clones alone and lacks a portion of them. This repertoire shows millions of clones, 95% found once; its top ten account for roughly 0.13%. Germline-derived CDR1 and CDR2 are LNHNV and YYDKDF (reference sequence). V was pared by 1 base and J by 4 bases, with 16 bases between. This CDR3 comprises 16 residues. General study findings and limits: About 5% of naive CD4 clonotypes were shared across several donors. Researchers sampled blood only, noting tissue repertoires likely differ.

Specimen: naive CD4+ T cells sorted from blood. The subset: CD45RA+ positively selected. The sequence derives from a man between 18 and 29 years old in good health. This chain uses TRBV15 with TRBJ1-1; D might be TRBD1 (6 bases). CDR3 nucleotides: TGTGCCACCAGCAGAGCGCTTACTACAGGGCCCACTGAAGCTTTCTTT. It codes for CATSRALTTGPTEAFF.